This note documents a single T cell receptor beta chain sequence. Its specificity is unknown. Amplification targeted TCR beta CDR3 regions from RNA transcripts. TCR CDR3 regions were first amplified by RT-PCR with HTBI primers. TCRdb ran MiXCR on the multiplex PCR reads and lists one entry per CDR3 protein. The sample lists under 350,000 distinct CDR3 sequences; 20% to 25% were seen once. This sample is drawn from a study of T cells in Graves' hyperthyroidism and ophthalmopathy. Study-level points and caveats: Peripheral blood also featured most of the thyroid clonotypes expanded above 0.001.

CDR3 length: 14 residues. Losses at the gene ends were 8 bases for V and 15 bases for J; bases not matched to a gene: 16. CDR1 is GTSNPN, CDR2 SVGIG, per germline (reference sequence). This rearrangement joins TRBV30 to TRBJ2-1; 13 nucleotides agree with TRBD2. The sequencing input was blood. The clonotype originates from a woman between 50 and 59 years old with Graves' hyperthyroidism. The CDR3 region is CAHGTSGVSGRPFF. The CDR3 DNA reads TGTGCCCACGGGACTAGCGGGGTCTCAGGAAGACCGTTCTTC.